Below are 29 T cell receptor beta chains sequenced from a single sample in a study of CD8+CD57+ T cells in acquired aplastic anemia listed by TCRdb under 2018. Expansion of CD8+CD57+ cells had been shown by flow cytometry in the patients chosen for sequencing. The sample was run on an Illumina HiSeq 2000. TCR beta VDJ combination and CDR3 sequence profiling used genomic DNA as the template. The public reads were reprocessed in TCRdb via fastp at Q25 and MiXCR, keeping in-frame beta chains. Each record represents a unique CDR3 protein, reported with the most common genes and DNA among its rows. This sample comprises about 240,000 distinct CDR3 sequences, around 45% of them detected only once. The ten largest clones represent under 9% of the sample. The sample comprised sorted CD4+, CD8+, or CD8+CD57+ T cells (not recorded which) from PBMCs. These receptor sequences come from a human donor with aplastic anemia.

The chain is built from TRBV10-3 and TRBJ2-6, with D possibly called TRBD1 or TRBD2 (7 bases each). V was pared by 5 bases and J by 0 bases, with 20 bases between. The CDR3 runs to 19 residues. CDR1 is ENHRY and CDR2 is SYGVKD in the germline V gene. For the CDR3, the DNA is TGTGCCATCAGTAGCAGGGGGGGGGGTACCCACTCTGGGGCCAACGTCCTGACTTTC. Translated, it gives CAISSRGGGTHSGANVLTF.

This chain links TRBV4-3 with TRBJ2-1, with a possible D match to TRBD2 (5 bases). The CDR3 sequence is 16 residues long. V was trimmed by 0 bases and J by 4 bases, leaving 13 bases between them. Germline V lookup: CDR1 LGHNA, CDR2 YSLEER. As DNA, the CDR3 is TGCGCCAGCAGCCAAGATGGAGGACTGGGGTACAATGAGCAGTTCTTC. It codes for CASSQDGGLGYNEQFF.

There are a few counts of this clonotype. V gene TRBV30 combines with J gene TRBJ1-3, with D unclear. The CDR3 totals 14 residues. Germline values: CDR1 GTSNPN, CDR2 SVGIG (reference sequence). V was clipped by 0 bases and J by 1 base, with 7 bases between them. This chain's CDR3 is CAWSVPLSGNTIYF. The CDR3, as DNA: TGTGCCTGGAGTGTACCCCTATCTGGAAACACCATATATTTT.

The CDR3 spells CASSIEGLFAMGYTF. DNA of the CDR3: TGTGCCAGTAGTATAGAGGGCCTATTCGCCATGGGCTACACCTTC. The rearrangement links TRBV19 to TRBJ1-2; D uncertain. Trimming shortened V by 0 bases and J by 8 bases, and 16 bases separated the two germline ends. Germline V gene lookup returns CDR1 LNHDA and CDR2 SQIVND (reference sequence). This CDR3 has 15 residues.

This clonotype has a handful of counts. This rearrangement joins TRBV28 to TRBJ2-1, with TRBD2 matching over 10 bases. There are 14 residues in the CDR3. Germline values: CDR1 MDHEN, CDR2 SYDVKM. J was trimmed by 7 bases and V by 6 bases; bases with no gene match: 6. The DNA for the CDR3 is TGTGCCAGCAGGGAGCGGGAGGGGAGGAATGAGCAGTTCTTC. This gives the protein CASREREGRNEQFF.

This chain joins TRBV6-4 and TRBJ2-6; 8 bases are shared with TRBD1. The CDR3 runs to 17 residues. Germline V lookup: CDR1 MRHNA, CDR2 SNTAGT. The junction had 9 bases not matched to a gene; V was cut back by 6 bases and J by 2 bases. The CDR3 region is CASSETGDGTGANVLTF. The CDR3 nucleotides are TGTGCCAGCAGCGAGACAGGGGACGGGACTGGGGCCAACGTCCTGACTTTC.

The rearrangement uses TRBV25-1 and TRBJ2-1, with TRBD2 identical over 8 bases. Germline V gene data show CDR1 as MGHDK and CDR2 as SYGVNS. The CDR3 totals 15 residues. With 4 bases clipped from V and 15 bases from J, the junction kept 17 bases outside the gene matches. CDR3 coding DNA: TGTGCCAGCAGTGCACGAGCGGGGGACCCACAAATTCCGTTCTTC. This translates into CASSARAGDPQIPFF.

This clonotype was found many times. V and J are TRBV5-5 and TRBJ2-7, with TRBD2 identical over 14 bases. The J segment lost 7 bases and the V segment lost 0 bases, leaving 3 bases of the junction unmatched. Germline-derived CDR1 and CDR2 are SGHKS and YYEKEE (reference sequence). The CDR3 consists of 15 residues. The CDR3 DNA reads as TGTGCCAGCAGCTTGGTGGGACTAGCGGGAGAGGAGCAGTACTTC. It codes for CASSLVGLAGEEQYF. Filled out from reference TRBV5-5 and TRBJ2-7, the complete variable domain reads DAGVTQSPTHLIKTRGQQVTLRCSPISGHKSVSWYQQVLGQGPQFIFQYYEKEERGRGNFPDRFSARQFPNYSSELNVNALLLGDSALYLCASSLVGLAGEEQYFGPGTRLTVT.

This clonotype occurred many times. The chain employs TRBV7-9 and TRBJ2-5; D may be TRBD1 (6 bases). The CDR3 consists of 15 residues. The germline CDR1 and CDR2 sequences are SEHNR and FQNEAQ (reference sequence). V was clipped by 4 bases and J by 0 bases, with 12 bases between them. CDR3 sequence reads: CASSSRTVDQETQYF. The DNA for the CDR3 is TGTGCCAGCAGCTCAAGGACAGTAGACCAAGAGACCCAGTACTTC.

This clonotype was detected many times. The CDR3 here is CASSAPDWGDLAEQFF. The CDR3 DNA sequence: TGTGCCAGTAGTGCCCCCGACTGGGGCGATTTGGCTGAGCAGTTCTTC. The V gene is TRBV19, the J gene TRBJ2-1; TRBD1 is a possible D gene (5 bases). The CDR3 covers 16 residues. Germline values: CDR1 LNHDA, CDR2 SQIVND (reference sequence). The V and J ends lost 5 bases and 9 bases respectively, with 23 bases between them.

There are many counts of this clonotype. The junction departs from the called germline gene at one end, perhaps through a read error. This rearrangement joins TRBV7-6 to TRBJ2-3; 9 bases map to TRBD2. Germline CDR1 reads SGHVS; CDR2 reads FNYEAQ. The CDR3 consists of 15 residues. The CDR3 sequence is CASSSSGGSTDAQYF. DNA of the CDR3: TGTGCCAGCAGCTCAAGCGGGGGGAGCACAGATGCGCAGTATTTT.

This clonotype was detected ten times or more. The V gene is TRBV11-1, the J gene TRBJ1-6; D is possibly TRBD1 (5 bases). CDR1 and CDR2 (germline): SGHAT, FQDESV (reference sequence). The CDR3 spans 16 residues. Trimming left V 2 bases short and J 11 bases short, with 19 bases between. The CDR3 sequence is CASSLSATQGPTPLHF. The CDR3 DNA reads as TGTGCCAGCAGCTTATCAGCAACCCAGGGCCCAACACCCCTCCACTTT.

This clonotype appeared many times. The CDR3 reads CATRPRFVKNTEAFF. DNA for the CDR3: TGTGCCACCAGACCGAGGTTTGTCAAGAACACTGAAGCTTTCTTT. This sequence joins TRBV15 and TRBJ1-1, with D uncertain. Germline V CDR1 and CDR2: LNHNV, YYDKDF (reference sequence). The CDR3 runs to 15 residues. Trimming stripped 6 bases from V and 1 base from J, with 15 bases between.

This clonotype was counted ten times or more. The V gene is TRBV12-3 or TRBV12-4, the J gene TRBJ1-5, with 8 nucleotides matching TRBD1. The CDR3 loop spans 16 amino acids. V lost 11 bases and J lost 5; bases outside the gene matches: 17. The CDR3 DNA reads TGTGCCCCCATGGAAGCAGGACAGGGAGACGATCAGCCCCAGCATTTT. It yields the protein CAPMEAGQGDDQPQHF.

The chain links TRBV25-1 to TRBJ2-7, with 7 bases lining up with TRBD2. The germline CDR1 and CDR2 sequences are MGHDK and SYGVNS. With V trimmed by 6 bases and J by 1 base, 9 bases remained unmatched. The CDR3 runs 15 residues. CDR3 in amino acids: CASSPSSGPSYEQYF. In DNA form, the CDR3 reads TGTGCCAGCAGCCCTTCTAGCGGACCTTCCTACGAGCAGTACTTC.

This clonotype was observed at least ten times. Mismatch with germline at one junction end may stem from a read error. This rearrangement joins TRBV7-9 to TRBJ1-1; tentative D call: TRBD1 (6 bases). Germline V gene lookup returns CDR1 SEHNR and CDR2 FQNEAQ (reference sequence). CDR3 length equals 12 residues. Here the CDR3 DNA reads TGTGCCAGCAGCTTAAGGGACACTCAAGCTTTCTTT. This gives the protein CASSLRDTQAFF.

This clonotype showed up just once. CDR3 protein: CASARGQGAYEQYF. The CDR3 bases are TGTGCCAGTGCGCGGGGACAGGGGGCCTACGAGCAGTACTTC. This sequence joins TRBV27 and TRBJ2-7; 11 bases agree with TRBD1. Unmatched junction bases numbered 6, after V lost 9 bases and J lost 2 bases. The germline V gene encodes CDR1 MNHEY and CDR2 SMNVEV (reference sequence). The length of the CDR3 is 14 residues.

The V and J genes are TRBV2 and TRBJ1-1, with 11 bases fitting TRBD1. The germline V gene has CDR1 SNHLY and CDR2 FYNNEI. CDR3 length: 15 amino acids. The ends lost 8 bases at V and 1 base at J; junction bases unmatched: 6. The CDR3 region has the DNA TGTGCCAGCGAGGGACAGGGGGTAGGGAACACTGAAGCTTTCTTT. It is translated as CASEGQGVGNTEAFF.

This clonotype has ten or more counts. The V call is TRBV15, the J call TRBJ1-5; D gene uncertain. Per the germline V gene, CDR1 is LNHNV and CDR2 is YYDKDF (reference sequence). Trimming removed 2 bases at V and 3 bases at J, with 11 bases between. The CDR3 has 15 amino acids. CDR3 in amino acids: CATSRRDVLNQPQHF. The CDR3 DNA follows: TGTGCCACCAGCAGACGAGACGTACTCAATCAGCCCCAGCATTTT.

The genes are TRBV27 and TRBJ2-3, with D perhaps matching TRBD1 or TRBD2 (5 bases each). V lost 6 bases to trimming and J lost 3 bases, with 7 bases between them. From germline, CDR1 is MNHEY and CDR2 SMNVEV (reference sequence). The CDR3 length is 12 residues. CDR3 in DNA: TGTGCCAGCAGGTGGGGGACAGATACGCAGTATTTT. It yields the protein CASRWGTDTQYF.

This clonotype was counted at least ten times. The rearrangement links TRBV29-1 to TRBJ1-5; D ambiguous. V lost 7 bases, J lost 7 bases, and 29 bases lay in between. The CDR3 has 17 amino acids. CDR1 SQVTM and CDR2 ANQGSEA come from the germline V gene. DNA of the CDR3: TGCAGCGCTACCACAACCCCGACGACGAGGTTATTACAGCCCCAGCATTTT. Translating it yields CSATTTPTTRLLQPQHF.

On this clonotype itself: The junction shows a germline mismatch at one end, possibly a read error. This chain connects TRBV19 to TRBJ2-5; D is perhaps TRBD1 (6 bases). Germline-derived CDR1 and CDR2 are LNHDA and SQIVND (reference sequence). CDR3 length equals 14 residues. The CDR3 DNA reads as TGTGCCAGTAGTATAGGGGACACTCAAGAGGCCCAGTACTTC. Translation gives CASSIGDTQEAQYF.

Comments on this clonotype: Just one base apart from a much larger clone, this may be a read error. It is likely a read error, because the conserved phenylalanine at the end of the CDR3 is missing. The V call is TRBV4-3, the J call TRBJ1-1, with 8 bases identical to TRBD1. CDR1 LGHNA and CDR2 YSLEER come from the germline V gene. CDR3 length equals 16 residues. V lost 4 bases, J lost 1 base, and 8 bases stayed unmatched. In DNA form, the CDR3 reads TGCGCCAGCAGCCCCAGGGGACAGGCAGAGAACACTGAAGCTTTCTCT. Amino acids: CASSPRGQAENTEAFS.

This chain joins TRBV11-2 and TRBJ1-2; D unclear. CDR1 and CDR2 (germline): SGHAT, FQNNGV. Trimming left V 0 bases short and J 0 bases short, with 8 bases between. This CDR3 region has 15 residues. The CDR3 sequence: CASSLEANPNYGYTF. The CDR3 coding sequence is TGTGCCAGCAGCTTAGAGGCGAATCCTAACTATGGCTACACCTTC.

This clonotype came up many times. CDR3 sequence: CASSLGGTGELFF. In DNA form, the CDR3 reads TGTGCCAGCAGCTTAGGAGGAACCGGGGAGCTGTTTTTT. The gene calls are TRBV7-9 and TRBJ2-2; D is undetermined. The V gene's germline CDR1 is SEHNR and CDR2 FQNEAQ (reference sequence). This CDR3 is built from 13 residues. Trimming took 1 base from V and 5 from J, leaving 5 bases between them.

The V gene is TRBV24-1, the J gene TRBJ2-3; D is unresolved. The length of the CDR3 is 13 residues. The V and J ends lost 4 bases and 5 bases respectively, with 9 bases between them. Germline V gene sequence: CDR1 KGHDR, CDR2 SFDVKD. CDR3 bases: TGTGCCACCAGTGACCCAAGAGGAGATACGCAGTATTTT. Translating gives CATSDPRGDTQYF.

For this clonotype: A single base separates this from a much larger clone, so it may be a read error. The chain links TRBV5-8 to TRBJ1-1, with D possibly being TRBD1 (5 bases). CDR1 is SGHTS, CDR2 YDEGEE, per germline. The CDR3 extends over 16 amino acids. The CDR3, as DNA: TGTGCCAGCAGCTTGGCCGGAGGGGCGGTGAACGCTGAAGCTTTCTTT. Translated, it gives CASSLAGGAVNAEAFF. The whole variable domain, filled in from reference TRBV5-8 and TRBJ1-1, reads EAGVTQSPTHLIKTRGQQATLRCSPISGHTSVYWYQQALGLGLQFLLWYDEGEERNRGNFPPRFSGRQFPNYSSELNVNALELEDSALYLCASSLAGGAVNAEAFFGQGTRLTVV.

The CDR3 sequence: CASSLSHDRDYEQYF. The CDR3 bases are TGTGCCAGCAGCCTATCACATGACAGGGACTACGAGCAGTACTTC. V gene TRBV7-2 combines with J gene TRBJ2-7; 7 nucleotides line up with TRBD1. J was trimmed by 3 bases and V by 5 bases; bases with no gene match: 10. Germline assignment: CDR1 SGHTA and CDR2 FQGNSA. The CDR3 sequence is 15 residues long.

This clonotype has a handful of counts. CDR3 nucleotides: TGCGCCAGCAGCCAAATACGTGACGGGAGCGACGAGCAGTACTTC. It specifies CASSQIRDGSDEQYF. The chain is built from TRBV4-1 and TRBJ2-7; weak D call: TRBD2 (6 bases). With 2 bases removed from V and 5 bases from J, the gap between germline ends came to 16 bases. There are 15 residues in the CDR3. Per germline, CDR1 MGHRA and CDR2 YSYEKL.